Each of the 16 T cell receptor beta chains below was sequenced from the same sample in a study of cytotoxic CD8 clonotypes in ibrutinib-treated CLL. Using immunoSEQ multiplex PCR, the repertoire was profiled, and TCRdb retains in-frame clones only, with some absent. The table lists more than 110,000 clones, approximately 90% of them singletons. The sequences come from PBMCs, collected after 12 months of ibrutinib treatment. These TCRs come from a human donor with chronic lymphocytic leukemia.

This chain connects TRBV18 to TRBJ2-7, with 10 bases fitting TRBD2. Germline V gene sequence: CDR1 KGHSH, CDR2 LQKENI. The CDR3 spans 16 residues. V lost 0 bases to trimming and J lost 4 bases; unmatched junction nucleotides: 6. CDR3 sequence (DNA): TGTGCCAGCTCACCACCTGGTCTAGCGGGAGCATACGAGCAGTACTTC. As protein: CASSPPGLAGAYEQYF.

The rearrangement uses TRBV28 and TRBJ2-2, with D unclear. The V end lost 5 bases, the J end lost 2 bases, and 6 bases lay between the germline ends. The CDR3 totals 13 residues. Germline loops: CDR1 MDHEN, CDR2 SYDVKM. The CDR3 DNA is TGTGCCAGCAGTACCACCAACACCGGGGAGCTGTTTTTT. It codes for CASSTTNTGELFF.

The chain joins TRBV28 to TRBJ2-7, with TRBD1 matching 12 bases. From germline, CDR1 is MDHEN and CDR2 SYDVKM. The CDR3 loop spans 18 amino acids. Trimming cost V 2 bases and J 1 base; bases outside gene matches: 9. CDR3: CASSLLGVGQGASYEQYF. In nucleotides, the CDR3 is TGTGCCAGCAGTTTACTAGGGGTGGGACAGGGGGCTTCCTACGAGCAGTACTTC.

The chain uses TRBV28 and TRBJ1-5; 7 nucleotides align to TRBD1. From germline, CDR1 is MDHEN and CDR2 SYDVKM. V dropped 2 bases and J dropped 5; count of bases not matched to a gene: 9. The CDR3 has 16 amino acids. The CDR3 protein is CASSLPRQGRHQPQHF. The CDR3 DNA sequence: TGTGCCAGCAGTTTACCCCGACAGGGTAGGCATCAGCCCCAGCATTTT.

The chain couples TRBV4-2 to TRBJ2-3; 12 bases match TRBD1. The CDR3 is made up of 16 amino acids. CDR1 is LGHNA and CDR2 is YNFKEQ in the germline V gene. The J segment lost 3 bases and the V segment lost 4 bases, leaving 5 bases of the junction unmatched. CDR3 region: CASSLGDRGLTDTQYF. CDR3 coding DNA: TGTGCCAGCAGCCTAGGGGACAGGGGGCTGACAGATACGCAGTATTTT.

This clone has just one count. This chain links TRBV27 with TRBJ2-7; weak D call: TRBD2 (5 bases). This CDR3 is built from 15 residues. CDR1 and CDR2 from the germline V gene are MNHEY and SMNVEV (reference sequence). Trimming removed 0 bases at V and 7 bases at J, with 16 bases between. CDR3 bases: TGTGCCAGCAGTTTATCCGCGGGTAGGGTGGGAGAGCAGTACTTC. Encoded protein: CASSLSAGRVGEQYF.

This chain links TRBV18 with TRBJ2-6; 9 nucleotides match TRBD1. CDR1 is KGHSH, CDR2 LQKENI, per germline. This CDR3 is built from 19 residues. V lost 5 bases, J lost 3 bases, and 14 bases stayed unmatched. The CDR3 nucleotides read TGTGCCAGCTCAGCGAGACAGGGGGTGAGCGACGGTGGGGCCAACGTCCTGACTTTC. Residues: CASSARQGVSDGGANVLTF.

The V gene is TRBV10-1, the J gene TRBJ2-2; no clear D gene. Per the germline V gene, CDR1 is WNHNN and CDR2 is SYGVQD (reference sequence). This CDR3 has 15 residues. Trimming pared 3 bases from V and 0 bases from J, leaving 8 bases between. The CDR3: CASSDWRPNTGELFF. CDR3 nucleotide sequence: TGCGCCAGCAGTGATTGGCGGCCGAACACCGGGGAGCTGTTTTTT.

This clone was seen more than once but under ten times. The gene calls are TRBV7-9 and TRBJ2-1, with D possibly TRBD2 on 6 matching bases. The V end lost 7 bases, the J end lost 10 bases, and 14 bases lay between the germline ends. This CDR3 is built from 12 residues. Germline values: CDR1 SEHNR, CDR2 FQNEAQ (reference sequence). CDR3 sequence reads: CASKSGGSEQFF. The CDR3 DNA is TGTGCCAGCAAATCAGGAGGGTCGGAGCAGTTCTTC.

V is TRBV7-3 and J is TRBJ1-2; 10 bases are a match to TRBD1. This CDR3 is 15 amino acids long. Losses at the gene ends were 2 bases for V and 3 bases for J; bases not matched to a gene: 3. Germline V gene sequence: CDR1 SGHTA, CDR2 FQGTGA. CDR3 amino acids: CASSLGQGEDYGYTF. The CDR3 region has the DNA TGTGCCAGCAGCTTAGGACAGGGGGAAGACTATGGCTACACCTTC.

The CDR3, as DNA: TGTGCCAGCAGCCCCCACAGGGACTATGGCTACACCTTC. This gives the protein CASSPHRDYGYTF. The chain recombines TRBV7-3 with TRBJ1-2; a weak D match, TRBD1 (6 bases). CDR1 SGHTA and CDR2 FQGTGA come from the germline V gene. Trimming shortened V by 5 bases and J by 3 bases, and 10 bases separated the two germline ends. The CDR3 covers 13 residues.

The CDR3 coding sequence is TGTGCCAGCAGTCCATATATACCGACAGCCAGCAATGAGCAGTTCTTC. Translated: CASSPYIPTASNEQFF. The chain combines TRBV27 with TRBJ2-1; D is possibly TRBD1 (5 bases). There are 16 residues in the CDR3. Trimming stripped 5 bases from V and 6 bases from J, with 20 bases between. Germline-derived CDR1 and CDR2 are MNHEY and SMNVEV (reference sequence).

V gene TRBV7-6 combines with J gene TRBJ1-1; D is ambiguous. The CDR3 is made up of 13 amino acids. The germline CDR1 and CDR2 sequences are SGHVS and FNYEAQ. Trimming took 1 base from V and 6 from J, leaving 9 bases between them. Here the CDR3 reads CASSLEVGSEAFF. The CDR3 DNA reads TGTGCCAGCAGCTTAGAGGTGGGTTCTGAAGCTTTCTTT.

This chain joins TRBV6-6 and TRBJ1-1; a possible D gene is TRBD1 (6 bases). This CDR3 is built from 14 residues. Trimming took off 5 bases at V and 7 bases at J, with 17 bases between the two ends. Germline V gives CDR1 MNHNY, CDR2 SVGAGI (reference sequence). The CDR3 region has the DNA TGTGCCAGCAGTACCACAGGGATTACGGGTGAAGCTTTCTTT. This gives the protein CASSTTGITGEAFF.

The rearrangement links TRBV10-3 to TRBJ2-1; 8 bases line up with TRBD2. CDR1 is ENHRY and CDR2 is SYGVKD in the germline V gene. The CDR3 length is 16 residues. Trimming at V came to 3 bases and at J to 1 base, leaving 5 bases not matched to a gene. The CDR3 nucleotides are TGTGCCATCAGTGACGGCGGGGGGCAGTCCTACAATGAGCAGTTCTTC. Protein sequence: CAISDGGGQSYNEQFF.

This clone came up a few times. The J gene is TRBJ1-5, the V gene TRBV6-5, with TRBD1 identical over 12 bases. The CDR3 sequence is 13 residues long. V lost 8 bases to trimming and J lost 6 bases; unmatched junction nucleotides: 2. Germline V CDR1 and CDR2: MNHEY, SVGAGI. The CDR3 loop reads CASGTGGRQPQHF. DNA of the CDR3: TGTGCCAGCGGGACAGGGGGCCGTCAGCCCCAGCATTTT.